These 29 T cell receptor beta chains originate from one sample sequenced in a study of cytomegalovirus exposure and HLA in healthy donors. A multiplex PCR was run with 60 Vbeta primers and 13 Jbeta primers. The method was immunoSEQ multiplex PCR; TCRdb's version includes in-frame clones alone and lacks a portion of them. The top ten clones hold around 4.3% of a sample with roughly 120,000 clones, 74% of them seen once. Sequencing was done on a sample of PBMCs. These receptor sequences come from a woman in her thirties or forties in good health and CMV-seropositive.

The V call is TRBV6-1, the J call TRBJ2-7, with 7 bases that match TRBD1. V gave up 7 bases and J gave up 5 bases; unmatched junction bases: 5. The CDR3 totals 12 residues. Germline loops: CDR1 MNHNS, CDR2 SASEGT. The DNA of the CDR3 is TGTGCCAGCACCCAGGGGGTAGACGAGCAGTACTTC. Translation gives CASTQGVDEQYF.

This rearrangement joins TRBV19 to TRBJ2-1; 8 bases are a match to TRBD2. Germline V CDR1 and CDR2: LNHDA, SQIVND (reference sequence). The CDR3 has 16 residues. V lost 1 base, J lost 9 bases, and 11 bases stayed unmatched. As DNA, the CDR3 is TGTGCCAGTAGTATAGGGGGGGGGACTAGAGGTGCTGAGCAGTTCTTC. Amino acid sequence: CASSIGGGTRGAEQFF.

The chain links TRBV7-3 to TRBJ2-3; the D is unclear. The CDR3 is made up of 15 amino acids. V was clipped by 0 bases and J by 0 bases, with 7 bases between them. The germline gives CDR1 SGHTA, CDR2 FQGTGA. CDR3 loop: CASSLTSVSTDTQYF. The CDR3 DNA is TGTGCCAGCAGCTTAACCTCCGTCAGCACAGATACGCAGTATTTT.

The J gene is TRBJ1-1, the V gene TRBV6-5; the D is unclear. The germline V and J ends were trimmed by 2 bases and 8 bases, with 12 bases remaining between them. Germline V lookup: CDR1 MNHEY, CDR2 SVGAGI. This CDR3 region has 13 residues. The CDR3 loop reads CASSYNQVAEAFF. The DNA for the CDR3 is TGTGCCAGCAGTTACAATCAGGTTGCGGAAGCTTTCTTT.

The chain has TRBV4-2 and TRBJ2-1; possible D gene TRBD2, 5 bases. Germline V gene sequence: CDR1 LGHNA, CDR2 YNFKEQ. Trimming left V 0 bases short and J 3 bases short, with 15 bases between. CDR3 size: 17 residues. CDR3 DNA sequence: TGTGCCAGCAGCCAAGAAGTACGGGGAAACATCTACAATGAGCAGTTCTTC. This codes for CASSQEVRGNIYNEQFF.

The chain joins TRBV15 to TRBJ2-7; tentative D call: TRBD1 (5 bases). Trimming stripped 0 bases from V and 3 bases from J, with 12 bases between. The V gene's germline CDR1 is LNHNV and CDR2 YYDKDF (reference sequence). CDR3 length equals 15 residues. CDR3 DNA: TGTGCCACCAGCAGAGAGGGCCTAACAGGCTACGAGCAGTACTTC. Residues: CATSREGLTGYEQYF.

V and J are TRBV21-1 and TRBJ2-7; the table's D call of TRBD1 was not tested on the DNA. TRBV21-1 is listed as a pseudogene. The CDR3 is 16 residues long. The DNA of the CDR3 is TGTGCCAGCAGCACGCCGGGACAGGGGGCGTTATACGAGCAGTACTTC. This gives the protein CASSTPGQGALYEQYF.

The chain has TRBV9 and TRBJ1-1; 7 bases fit TRBD1. The CDR3 runs 14 residues. The germline CDR1 and CDR2 sequences are SGDLS and YYNGEE. V shed 2 bases, J shed 3 bases, and the junction held 4 bases outside the gene matches. The CDR3 loop is CASSVVGTDTEAFF. The CDR3 coding sequence is TGTGCCAGCAGCGTCGTGGGGACAGACACTGAAGCTTTCTTT.

V is TRBV11-3 and J is TRBJ2-3; maybe TRBD1 (6 bases). V was shortened by 6 bases and J by 3 bases, with 16 bases between the two germline ends. Germline-derived CDR1 and CDR2 are SGHNT and YENEEA. The CDR3 is made up of 15 amino acids. DNA for the CDR3: TGTGCCAGCAGGCATCGGGACAAAAAAACAGATACGCAGTATTTT. Its translation is CASRHRDKKTDTQYF.

The chain has TRBV18 and TRBJ1-3, with TRBD1 matching over 7 bases. CDR3 length: 15 residues. Germline V gives CDR1 KGHSH, CDR2 LQKENI. J was trimmed by 5 bases and V by 3 bases; bases with no gene match: 7. The CDR3 region is CASSPPGQNRNTIYF. CDR3 sequence (DNA): TGTGCCAGCTCACCTCCGGGACAGAATAGAAACACCATATATTTT.

The rearrangement uses TRBV25-1 and TRBJ1-1; D uncertain. The V end was cut by 5 bases, the J end by 8 bases, with 3 bases between. Germline V lookup: CDR1 MGHDK, CDR2 SYGVNS. The CDR3 covers 9 residues. CDR3 nucleotides: TGTGCCAGCAGTCCGGAAGCTTTCTTT. Its protein product is CASSPEAFF.

The rearrangement joins TRBV7-9 to TRBJ2-2; 8 nucleotides match TRBD2. The junction had 10 bases not matched to a gene; V was cut back by 5 bases and J by 5 bases. CDR1 is SEHNR, CDR2 FQNEAQ, per germline (reference sequence). The CDR3 is made up of 16 amino acids. The DNA of the CDR3 is TGTGCCAGCAGCCTGAACGGACTAGCTCGGACCGGGGAGCTGTTTTTT. This encodes CASSLNGLARTGELFF.

This sequence joins TRBV9 and TRBJ1-2; 8 bases align to TRBD1. The CDR3 has 15 residues. The V gene end was trimmed by 2 bases and the J gene end by 6 bases; junction bases not matched to a gene: 9. Germline CDR1 is SGDLS and CDR2 is YYNGEE. The CDR3 loop is CASSVRTGSSDGYTF. The CDR3 region has the DNA TGTGCCAGCAGCGTTCGGACAGGGAGTTCTGATGGCTACACCTTC.

This clone was counted between two and nine times. The rearrangement uses TRBV5-1 and TRBJ1-1; a weak D match, TRBD1 (5 bases). Trimming pared 0 bases from V and 7 bases from J, leaving 10 bases between. The length of the CDR3 is 13 residues. Germline V gene lookup returns CDR1 SGHRS and CDR2 YFSETQ. CDR3: CASSLGGGGEAFF. CDR3 nucleotides: TGCGCCAGCAGCTTGGGGGGCGGGGGTGAAGCTTTCTTT.

This chain connects TRBV18 to TRBJ1-3; D not resolved. Germline V gene sequence: CDR1 KGHSH, CDR2 LQKENI. V lost 3 bases and J 1 base, leaving 22 bases between the germline ends. The CDR3 is 19 residues long. Here the CDR3 reads CASSPVAPTLGVSGNTIYF. The CDR3 bases are TGTGCCAGCTCACCGGTAGCGCCTACTCTGGGTGTTTCTGGAAACACCATATATTTT.

As for this clone: The sample carries other DNA sequences with the same CDR3. The V gene is TRBV11-3, the J gene TRBJ1-1; no firm D call. The V and J ends lost 1 base and 1 base respectively, with 7 bases between them. Looked up from germline, CDR1 is SGHNT and CDR2 is YENEEA. The CDR3 spans 14 residues. This CDR3 is CASSLGRGNTEAFF. The CDR3 nucleotides read TGTGCCAGCAGCTTAGGCCGGGGGAACACTGAAGCTTTCTTT.

This rearrangement joins TRBV30 to TRBJ2-1; unclear D gene. The V gene lost 5 bases and the J gene lost 7 bases, with 12 bases spanning the gap. The CDR3 runs 12 residues. Looked up from germline, CDR1 is GTSNPN and CDR2 is SVGIG (reference sequence). DNA for the CDR3: TGTGCCTGGGGTAACTTCGGGAATGAGCAGTTCTTC. This sequence encodes CAWGNFGNEQFF. The entire variable domain, with the rest obtained from reference TRBV30 and TRBJ2-1, is as follows: SQTIHQWPATLVQPVGSPLSLECTVEGTSNPNLYWYRQAAGRGLQLLFYSVGIGQISSEVPQNLSASRPQDRQFILSSKKLLLSDSGFYLCAWGNFGNEQFFGPGTRLTVL.

This clone has only one observation. The chain carries TRBV7-9 and TRBJ1-1; 10 bases fit TRBD1. This CDR3 contains 16 residues. Germline CDR1 is SEHNR and CDR2 is FQNEAQ (reference sequence). The V segment lost 3 bases and the J segment 3 bases; nucleotides outside the gene matches: 7. The CDR3, as DNA: TGTGCCAGCAGCTTTGGTGGGACAGGGGTGCACACTGAAGCTTTCTTT. Protein product: CASSFGGTGVHTEAFF.

The V gene is TRBV6-5, the J gene TRBJ2-7; 7 nucleotides align to TRBD2. From germline, CDR1 is MNHEY and CDR2 SVGAGI. The V segment lost 7 bases and the J segment 8 bases; nucleotides outside the gene matches: 17. The CDR3 runs 15 residues. CDR3 DNA sequence: TGTGCCAGCATGGGAGGGGCCCACCTTTTTCAGAAGCAGTACTTC. Its translation: CASMGGAHLFQKQYF.

The gene calls are TRBV7-9 and TRBJ1-2; 8 nucleotides align to TRBD1. The trim removed 5 bases at V and 8 bases at J, leaving 10 bases unmatched. The CDR3 length is 14 residues. Germline V CDR1 and CDR2: SEHNR, FQNEAQ (reference sequence). The CDR3 DNA is TGTGCCAGCAGCCCAGGGGGCGCGAGAGGCGGCTACACCTTC. Amino acid sequence: CASSPGGARGGYTF. Looking up the rest from reference TRBV7-9 and TRBJ1-2 gives the full variable domain: DTGVSQNPRHKITKRGQNVTFRCDPISEHNRLYWYRQTLGQGPEFLTYFQNEAQLEKSRLLSDRFSAERPKGSFSTLEIQRTEQGDSAMYLCASSPGGARGGYTFGSGTRLTVV.

The chain joins TRBV7-8 to TRBJ1-1; no firm D call. Trimming left V 3 bases short and J 1 base short, with 12 bases between. The CDR3 is 15 residues long. Germline V gene lookup returns CDR1 SGHVS and CDR2 FQNEAQ. In DNA form, the CDR3 reads TGTGCCAGCAGCTTGGGGTCTCGGGGGAACACTGAAGCTTTCTTT. Its protein product is CASSLGSRGNTEAFF.

The J gene is TRBJ2-1, the V gene TRBV11-2; 9 bases are a match to TRBD2. The CDR3 extends over 16 amino acids. V was clipped by 3 bases and J by 2 bases; unmatched bases: 5. Germline V CDR1 and CDR2: SGHAT, FQNNGV. Written as DNA, the CDR3 is TGTGCCAGCAGCTTCGTTAGCGGGGGCCCCTACAATGAGCAGTTCTTC. Translating gives CASSFVSGGPYNEQFF. Variable domain in full (rest from reference TRBV11-2 and TRBJ2-1): EAGVAQSPRYKIIEKRQSVAFWCNPISGHATLYWYQQILGQGPKLLIQFQNNGVVDDSQLPKDRFSAERLKGVDSTLKIQPAKLEDSAVYLCASSFVSGGPYNEQFFGPGTRLTVL.

Written as DNA, the CDR3 is TGCGCCAGCAGGTACCGGGACACAGATACGCAGTATTTT. Translation gives CASRYRDTDTQYF. This chain connects TRBV5-1 to TRBJ2-3; tentative D call: TRBD2 (5 bases). V was clipped by 5 bases and J by 2 bases, with 9 bases between them. Germline lookup yields CDR1 SGHRS and CDR2 YFSETQ. CDR3 length: 13 residues.

The CDR3 is CASSLGSSYYGYTF. For the CDR3, the DNA is TGTGCCAGCAGCTTAGGTTCATCATACTATGGCTACACCTTC. The chain couples TRBV7-2 to TRBJ1-2; D gene ambiguous. V lost 1 base, J lost 3 bases, and 9 bases lay in between. The CDR3 covers 14 residues. The germline V gene has CDR1 SGHTA and CDR2 FQGNSA. The entire variable domain, with the rest obtained from reference TRBV7-2 and TRBJ1-2, is as follows: GAGVSQSPSNKVTEKGKDVELRCDPISGHTALYWYRQSLGQGLEFLIYFQGNSAPDKSGLPSDRFSAERTGGSVSTLTIQRTQQEDSAVYLCASSLGSSYYGYTFGSGTRLTVV.

This chain connects TRBV20-1 to TRBJ2-4; 7 bases fit TRBD1. Germline trimming cut 3 bases from V and 11 bases from J; bases unmatched to any gene: 4. Per the germline V gene, CDR1 is DFQATT and CDR2 is SNEGSKA (reference sequence). CDR3 length equals 11 residues. The DNA for the CDR3 is TGCAGTGCTAGTGGACAGGACCTTCAGTACTTC. Amino acids: CSASGQDLQYF.

This clone qualifies as medium-sized. The chain uses TRBV19 and TRBJ1-1; 7 bases align to TRBD1. The germline V gene encodes CDR1 LNHDA and CDR2 SQIVND (reference sequence). The CDR3 totals 15 residues. V lost 4 bases and J lost 4; bases outside the gene matches: 9. The CDR3 sequence is CASSTHRQGGTEAFF. The CDR3 nucleotides are TGTGCCAGTAGTACCCACCGACAGGGCGGCACTGAAGCTTTCTTT. The whole variable domain, remainder taken from reference TRBV19 and TRBJ1-1, is DGGITQSPKYLFRKEGQNVTLSCEQNLNHDAMYWYRQDPGQGLRLIYYSQIVNDFQKGDIAEGYSVSREKKESFPLTVTSAQKNPTAFYLCASSTHRQGGTEAFFGQGTRLTVV.

The V gene is TRBV7-2, the J gene TRBJ1-1; a weak D match, TRBD1 (6 bases). Germline CDR1 is SGHTA and CDR2 is FQGNSA. Trimming removed 2 bases at V and 4 bases at J, with 14 bases between. This CDR3 spans 15 amino acids. CDR3 loop: CASSLNPVRGTEAFF. The CDR3 DNA reads as TGTGCCAGCAGCTTAAATCCGGTCAGGGGCACTGAAGCTTTCTTT.

This clone was recorded a few times. The chain carries TRBV19 and TRBJ2-5; TRBD1 agrees at 8 bases. Looked up from germline, CDR1 is LNHDA and CDR2 is SQIVND (reference sequence). The CDR3 totals 15 residues. The V segment lost 5 bases and the J segment 5 bases; nucleotides outside the gene matches: 10. CDR3 protein: CASSSDAGTGETQYF. The DNA of the CDR3 is TGTGCCAGTAGTTCCGATGCCGGGACAGGCGAGACCCAGTACTTC.

This chain links TRBV29-1 with TRBJ2-4; D is possibly TRBD2 (5 bases). V shed 4 bases and J shed 8 bases, with 18 bases lying between them. The CDR3 has 14 amino acids. In germline, CDR1 is SQVTM, CDR2 ANQGSEA. As DNA, the CDR3 is TGCAGCGTTGTTGAGGGCGCGAGGTCCGACATTCAGTACTTC. It yields the protein CSVVEGARSDIQYF. Full variable domain (rest looked up from reference TRBV29-1 and TRBJ2-4): SAVISQKPSRDICQRGTSLTIQCQVDSQVTMMFWYRQQPGQSLTLIATANQGSEATYESGFVIDKFPISRPNLTFSTLTVSNMSPEDSSIYLCSVVEGARSDIQYFGAGTRLSVL.